Below are 14 T cell receptor beta chains sequenced from a single sample in a study of Ad26.COV2.S vaccination and SARS-CoV-2 variants. Clones were read by immunoSEQ multiplex PCR, and TCRdb kept only the in-frame ones, dropping some. The profile shows 380,000 or so clones, approximately 90% of them singletons. The treatment here: around 19 received Ad26.COV2.S at low or high dose, single or two shots; several received placebo; per-sample allocation not given. Sample collection was performed on day 63 after the first vaccine or placebo injection. This specimen consisted of peripheral blood, obtained in a trial of Ad26.COV2.S vaccine versus placebo. Receptor source: a person between 18 and 65 years old who received the Ad26.COV2.S COVID-19 vaccine or a placebo.

This clone was seen once. V gene TRBV6-5 combines with J gene TRBJ2-2, with D uncertain. V lost 6 bases and J lost 2, with 13 bases in between. Germline V lookup: CDR1 MNHEY, CDR2 SVGAGI. CDR3 length equals 15 residues. CDR3 coding DNA: TGTGCCAGCAGGGGAATACGTAGCAACACCGGGGAGCTGTTTTTT. Protein: CASRGIRSNTGELFF.

This clone appeared once. The chain recombines TRBV5-4 with TRBJ2-1, with D perhaps TRBD2 (6 bases). The V and J ends lost 4 bases and 9 bases respectively, with 11 bases between them. Germline CDR1 is SGHNT and CDR2 is YYREEE (reference sequence). This CDR3 is 12 amino acids long. This CDR3 is CASSRRVGEQFF. CDR3 in DNA: TGTGCCAGCAGCAGGAGGGTAGGTGAGCAGTTCTTC.

The chain carries TRBV5-1 and TRBJ2-3; 11 bases are a match to TRBD1. Germline V gives CDR1 SGHRS, CDR2 YFSETQ. The CDR3 sequence is 16 residues long. V shed 3 bases and J 5 bases; nucleotides not matched to a gene: 8. CDR3 sequence (DNA): TGCGCCAGCAGCTGGATGGGACAGGGGGTAAGAGATACGCAGTATTTT. It yields the protein CASSWMGQGVRDTQYF. The entire variable domain, with the rest obtained from reference TRBV5-1 and TRBJ2-3, is as follows: KAGVTQTPRYLIKTRGQQVTLSCSPISGHRSVSWYQQTPGQGLQFLFEYFSETQRNKGNFPGRFSGRQFSNSRSEMNVSTLELGDSALYLCASSWMGQGVRDTQYFGPGTRLTVL.

The V call is TRBV6-1, the J call TRBJ2-7; the D is unclear. Germline CDR1 is MNHNS and CDR2 is SASEGT. Trimming took off 0 bases at V and 6 bases at J, with 6 bases between the two ends. This CDR3 contains 12 residues. The CDR3 spells CASSEASFEQYF. The CDR3 nucleotides read TGTGCCAGCAGTGAAGCATCGTTCGAGCAGTACTTC.

This chain connects TRBV6-1 to TRBJ1-1, with D hard to call. Germline CDR1 MNHNS, CDR2 SASEGT. Trimming left V 1 base short and J 11 bases short, with 11 bases between. CDR3 length: 12 residues. CDR3 residues: CASSEGAAGAFF. The CDR3 nucleotides are TGTGCCAGCAGTGAAGGGGCAGCCGGGGCTTTCTTT.

The V and J genes are TRBV5-1 and TRBJ1-1, with D possibly matching TRBD1 (5 bases). Between the trimmed V and J ends, which lost 7 bases and 1 base, there was a span of 11 bases. The germline V gene encodes CDR1 SGHRS and CDR2 YFSETQ. This CDR3 spans 13 amino acids. The DNA for the CDR3 is TGCGCCAGCGGACCCGGGGGGAACACTGAAGCTTTCTTT. It encodes CASGPGGNTEAFF.

The chain is built from TRBV19 and TRBJ1-4; D might be TRBD1 (5 bases). The V end was cut by 0 bases, the J end by 6 bases, with 11 bases between. There are 15 residues in the CDR3. Per the germline V gene, CDR1 is LNHDA and CDR2 is SQIVND (reference sequence). The CDR3 spells CASSIDGGTDEKLFF. DNA of the CDR3: TGTGCCAGTAGTATAGACGGGGGAACGGATGAAAAACTGTTTTTT.

The CDR3 protein is CASSPQGYTEAFF. CDR3 bases: TGTGCCAGCTCGCCCCAGGGATACACTGAAGCTTTCTTT. The chain is built from TRBV18 and TRBJ1-1; D perhaps matches TRBD1 (5 bases). Germline CDR1 reads KGHSH; CDR2 reads LQKENI. V was pared by 6 bases and J by 3 bases, with 11 bases between. This CDR3 comprises 13 residues. Filled out from reference TRBV18 and TRBJ1-1, the complete variable domain reads NAGVMQNPRHLVRRRGQEARLRCSPMKGHSHVYWYRQLPEEGLKFMVYLQKENIIDESGMPKERFSAEFPKEGPSILRIQQVVRGDSAAYFCASSPQGYTEAFFGQGTRLTVV.

The chain employs TRBV7-2 and TRBJ1-2; tentative D call: TRBD1 (5 bases). In germline, CDR1 is SGHTA, CDR2 FQGNSA. V gave up 4 bases and J gave up 7 bases, with 10 bases separating them. CDR3 length: 12 residues. The CDR3 DNA reads TGTGCCAGCAGCTCCAGGGTGAGTGGCTACACCTTC. This translates into CASSSRVSGYTF.

The chain has TRBV18 and TRBJ2-3; unclear D gene. The CDR3 extends over 15 amino acids. Trimming stripped 0 bases from V and 0 bases from J, with 7 bases between. Germline V gene sequence: CDR1 KGHSH, CDR2 LQKENI. CDR3 in amino acids: CASSPPGASTDTQYF. The CDR3 DNA follows: TGTGCCAGCTCACCACCAGGTGCTAGCACAGATACGCAGTATTTT.

The chain carries TRBV4-3 and TRBJ1-6; the match to TRBD1 covers 8 bases. The CDR3 covers 14 residues. V lost 0 bases and J lost 9; bases outside the gene matches: 1. CDR1 is LGHNA and CDR2 is YSLEER in the germline V gene. CDR3 nucleotide sequence: TGCGCCAGCAGCCAAGATCAGGGGGCTTCACCCCTCCACTTT. The encoded protein is CASSQDQGASPLHF.

In DNA, the CDR3 is TGTGCCAGCAGCGCCATCATGAGCAATCAGCCCCAGCATTTT. Translation: CASSAIMSNQPQHF. The genes are TRBV6-5 and TRBJ1-5, with no clear D. The CDR3 is 14 residues long. The germline V and J ends were trimmed by 6 bases and 1 base, with 10 bases remaining between them. CDR1 MNHEY and CDR2 SVGAGI come from the germline V gene.

The V and J genes are TRBV7-8 and TRBJ2-1; the match to TRBD1 covers 8 bases. The CDR3 runs 17 residues. J gave up 2 bases and V 2 bases, and 8 bases lay outside the gene matches. Per germline, CDR1 SGHVS and CDR2 FQNEAQ. DNA for the CDR3: TGTGCCAGCAGCTTACCATTGACAGGGGAAGCCTACAATGAGCAGTTCTTC. Translated, it gives CASSLPLTGEAYNEQFF.

J is TRBJ2-7 and V is TRBV23-1; 10 bases map to TRBD1. TRBV23-1 is classed as an ORF, of uncertain function. Trimming took 4 bases from V and 5 from J; bases not matched to a gene: 8. The CDR3 runs to 15 residues. The CDR3 DNA sequence: TGCGCCAGCAGTCCCGGGACAGGGGTTCTGGACGAGCAGTACTTC. Translation: CASSPGTGVLDEQYF.